This passage covers 27 T cell receptor beta chains from one sample sequenced in a study of T cell responses to AZD1222 COVID-19 vaccine. Repertoires were generated with immunoSEQ multiplex PCR, while TCRdb's copy carries only in-frame clones and drops some. The sample holds 70,000 to 90,000 clones, 90% seen once. The sequencing here drew on peripheral blood, taken on day 0 of AZD1222 vaccination. These receptors originate from an adult in good health.

The chain joins TRBV18 to TRBJ1-6, with a weak D call TRBD1 (5 bases). Deletions cut 8 bases from V and 10 bases from J, with 15 bases between. The CDR3 spans 13 residues. The germline CDR1 and CDR2 sequences are KGHSH and LQKENI. CDR3 DNA sequence: TGTGCCAGCCAACAGGAACAGGACTCACCCCTCCACTTT. This sequence encodes CASQQEQDSPLHF.

This chain joins TRBV18 and TRBJ2-7; D call uncertain. Trimming took off 6 bases at V and 5 bases at J, with 17 bases between the two ends. The CDR3 runs to 14 residues. Germline V gene sequence: CDR1 KGHSH, CDR2 LQKENI. The CDR3 DNA follows: TGTGCCAGCTCCCCCATGGCCAGGAACAACGAGCAGTACTTC. Translation gives CASSPMARNNEQYF. Full variable domain (missing parts from reference TRBV18 and TRBJ2-7): NAGVMQNPRHLVRRRGQEARLRCSPMKGHSHVYWYRQLPEEGLKFMVYLQKENIIDESGMPKERFSAEFPKEGPSILRIQQVVRGDSAAYFCASSPMARNNEQYFGPGTRLTVT.

The chain recombines TRBV9 with TRBJ2-5, with 9 nucleotides matching TRBD2. The V gene end was trimmed by 0 bases and the J gene end by 2 bases; junction bases not matched to a gene: 2. Germline V lookup: CDR1 SGDLS, CDR2 YYNGEE. The CDR3 spans 15 residues. This CDR3 reads CASSVVAGGQETQYF. The DNA of the CDR3 is TGTGCCAGCAGCGTAGTCGCGGGAGGGCAAGAGACCCAGTACTTC.

The V and J genes are TRBV7-8 and TRBJ2-7, with TRBD2 matching over 11 bases. V lost 3 bases, J lost 1 base, and 2 bases stayed unmatched. CDR1 SGHVS and CDR2 FQNEAQ come from the germline V gene. This CDR3 comprises 15 residues. CDR3 DNA: TGTGCCAGCAGCTTGGGGACTAGCGGATCCTACGAGCAGTACTTC. Protein: CASSLGTSGSYEQYF. Supplemented by reference TRBV7-8 and TRBJ2-7, the full variable domain reads GAGVSQSPRYKVAKRGQDVALRCDPISGHVSLFWYQQALGQGPEFLTYFQNEAQLDKSGLPSDRFFAERPEGSVSTLKIQRTQQEDSAVYLCASSLGTSGSYEQYFGPGTRLTVT.

The V gene is TRBV4-1, the J gene TRBJ1-3, with TRBD1 matching over 9 bases. V lost 0 bases and J lost 11; bases outside the gene matches: 17. The germline gives CDR1 MGHRA, CDR2 YSYEKL. The CDR3 consists of 18 residues. The CDR3 bases are TGCGCCAGCAGCCAAGATCTAAGGACAGGGGAAGGGGACTCCTCCATATATTTT. Translating gives CASSQDLRTGEGDSSIYF.

The rearrangement links TRBV18 to TRBJ1-2; D gene uncertain. The CDR3 loop spans 12 amino acids. The germline V and J ends were trimmed by 2 bases and 2 bases, with 3 bases remaining between them. Germline values: CDR1 KGHSH, CDR2 LQKENI. The CDR3 reads CASSPNNYGYTF. The CDR3 coding sequence is TGTGCCAGCTCACCAAACAACTATGGCTACACCTTC. The full variable domain, with the rest looked up from reference TRBV18 and TRBJ1-2, is NAGVMQNPRHLVRRRGQEARLRCSPMKGHSHVYWYRQLPEEGLKFMVYLQKENIIDESGMPKERFSAEFPKEGPSILRIQQVVRGDSAAYFCASSPNNYGYTFGSGTRLTVV.

This chain connects TRBV30 to TRBJ1-5, with a weak D call TRBD1 (6 bases). Trimming pared 0 bases from V and 7 bases from J, leaving 10 bases between. Germline V CDR1 and CDR2: GTSNPN, SVGIG (reference sequence). The CDR3 sequence is 13 residues long. CDR3 loop: CAWSVQGQQPQHF. The CDR3 region has the DNA TGTGCCTGGAGTGTACAGGGTCAACAGCCCCAGCATTTT. Drawing the rest from reference TRBV30 and TRBJ1-5, the complete variable domain is SQTIHQWPATLVQPVGSPLSLECTVEGTSNPNLYWYRQAAGRGLQLLFYSVGIGQISSEVPQNLSASRPQDRQFILSSKKLLLSDSGFYLCAWSVQGQQPQHFGDGTRLSIL.

V gene TRBV6-5 combines with J gene TRBJ1-4, with D hard to call. V was cut by 6 bases and J by 7 bases, with 18 bases left in between. The CDR3 has 15 amino acids. Germline CDR1 MNHEY, CDR2 SVGAGI. CDR3 sequence: CASRTSRAPGEKLFF. DNA for the CDR3: TGTGCCAGCAGAACGTCCCGGGCCCCGGGTGAAAAACTGTTTTTT.

Concerning this clone itself: Compared with germline, one end of the junction differs, possibly owing to a read error. Other nucleotide sequences from this sample produce the same CDR3. The V and J genes are TRBV27 and TRBJ2-2; D unresolved. CDR1 is MNHEY, CDR2 SMNVEV, per germline (reference sequence). The CDR3 covers 11 residues. The CDR3 spells CASSYGGELFF. The CDR3 DNA reads TGTGCTAGCAGTTATGGCGGGGAGCTGTTTTTT.

The CDR3 nucleotides read TGTGCCAGCAGTGATCGGAACAGAAATTTTCAGCCCCAGCATTTT. Protein: CASSDRNRNFQPQHF. The genes are TRBV6-1 and TRBJ1-5, with D unresolved. CDR3 size: 15 residues. CDR1 and CDR2 from the germline V gene are MNHNS and SASEGT. Trimming shortened V by 3 bases and J by 6 bases, and 15 bases separated the two germline ends.

The chain is built from TRBV2 and TRBJ1-3; the D is unclear. The CDR3 contains 14 residues. Germline lookup yields CDR1 SNHLY and CDR2 FYNNEI. The V end lost 6 bases, the J end lost 0 bases, and 9 bases lay between the germline ends. CDR3 protein: CASRGDNSGNTIYF. The CDR3 DNA reads as TGTGCCAGCAGGGGAGACAACTCTGGAAACACCATATATTTT.

V usage is TRBV5-1 and J usage is TRBJ2-7; the match to TRBD2 covers 8 bases. This CDR3 comprises 18 residues. V dropped 4 bases and J dropped 3; count of bases not matched to a gene: 18. The germline gives CDR1 SGHRS, CDR2 YFSETQ. The CDR3 DNA follows: TGCGCCAGCAGCCCCTCCAGTCTCCGGGCGGGGGGATACTACGAGCAGTACTTC. Its translation: CASSPSSLRAGGYYEQYF.

The chain employs TRBV14 and TRBJ2-7; D might be TRBD1 (6 bases). CDR1 and CDR2 (germline): SGHDN, FVKESK. CDR3 length equals 16 residues. Trimming removed 1 base from V and 2 bases from J, with 15 bases in between. The CDR3 nucleotides are TGTGCCAGCAGCCAAGCTTACAGGGTCCCCGCCTACGAGCAGTACTTC. It is translated as CASSQAYRVPAYEQYF.

The sample holds a few counts of this clone. This chain uses TRBV19 with TRBJ2-1, with D tentatively TRBD1 or TRBD2 (5 bases each). V dropped 8 bases and J dropped 5 bases, with 13 bases sitting between them. The V gene's germline CDR1 is LNHDA and CDR2 SQIVND (reference sequence). The CDR3 loop spans 13 amino acids. As DNA, the CDR3 is TGTGCCAGTGGTAGGGGAGCTAACAATGAGCAGTTCTTC. It is translated as CASGRGANNEQFF. Complete variable domain (other parts from reference TRBV19 and TRBJ2-1): DGGITQSPKYLFRKEGQNVTLSCEQNLNHDAMYWYRQDPGQGLRLIYYSQIVNDFQKGDIAEGYSVSREKKESFPLTVTSAQKNPTAFYLCASGRGANNEQFFGPGTRLTVL.

The chain has TRBV5-8 and TRBJ2-7, with no clear D. Trimming stripped 7 bases from V and 2 bases from J, with 13 bases between. CDR1 and CDR2 from the germline V gene are SGHTS and YDEGEE. There are 13 residues in the CDR3. This CDR3 reads CASSGRRTYEQYF. DNA for the CDR3: TGTGCCAGCTCCGGCCGCAGGACCTACGAGCAGTACTTC. The variable domain in full, with the rest retrieved from reference TRBV5-8 and TRBJ2-7, is EAGVTQSPTHLIKTRGQQATLRCSPISGHTSVYWYQQALGLGLQFLLWYDEGEERNRGNFPPRFSGRQFPNYSSELNVNALELEDSALYLCASSGRRTYEQYFGPGTRLTVT.

The chain links TRBV18 to TRBJ2-5, with 9 bases that match TRBD2. The CDR3 has 13 amino acids. Germline values: CDR1 KGHSH, CDR2 LQKENI. Germline trimming cut 3 bases from V and 5 bases from J; bases unmatched to any gene: 1. The CDR3 region is CASSPGLAETQYF. The CDR3 DNA reads as TGTGCCAGCTCACCGGGACTAGCCGAGACCCAGTACTTC. Full variable domain (rest looked up from reference TRBV18 and TRBJ2-5): NAGVMQNPRHLVRRRGQEARLRCSPMKGHSHVYWYRQLPEEGLKFMVYLQKENIIDESGMPKERFSAEFPKEGPSILRIQQVVRGDSAAYFCASSPGLAETQYFGPGTRLLVL.

This clone was observed a few times. The V gene is TRBV2, the J gene TRBJ2-5; a possible D gene is TRBD2 (6 bases). V was pared by 3 bases and J by 2 bases, with 22 bases between. CDR1 SNHLY and CDR2 FYNNEI come from the germline V gene. The CDR3 is 18 amino acids. In DNA, the CDR3 is TGTGCCAGCAGTGAGGGGGGTAGGGCAGGGACCTCACAAGAGACCCAGTACTTC. This translates into CASSEGGRAGTSQETQYF. The complete variable domain, with remaining parts taken from reference TRBV2 and TRBJ2-5, reads EPEVTQTPSHQVTQMGQEVILRCVPISNHLYFYWYRQILGQKVEFLVSFYNNEISEKSEIFDDQFSVERPDGSNFTLKIRSTKLEDSAMYFCASSEGGRAGTSQETQYFGPGTRLLVL.

This chain uses TRBV11-2 with TRBJ2-7, with no clear D. V dropped 5 bases and J dropped 4 bases, with 15 bases sitting between them. CDR1 and CDR2 (germline): SGHAT, FQNNGV. The CDR3 runs 14 residues. The chain's CDR3 is CASSPGRFRYEQYF. CDR3 bases: TGTGCCAGCAGCCCCGGACGGTTTCGTTACGAGCAGTACTTC.

This chain links TRBV5-1 with TRBJ2-1; TRBD1 matches 7 bases. Per the germline V gene, CDR1 is SGHRS and CDR2 is YFSETQ. The CDR3 loop spans 15 amino acids. V shed 4 bases, J shed 0 bases, and the junction held 4 bases outside the gene matches. The CDR3 region has the DNA TGCGCCAGCAGCCCCGGGGACAGCTCCTACAATGAGCAGTTCTTC. Amino acids: CASSPGDSSYNEQFF.

The chain links TRBV4-1 to TRBJ2-7; D could derive from TRBD1 or TRBD2 (6 bases each). Trimming shortened V by 0 bases and J by 3 bases, and 12 bases separated the two germline ends. This CDR3 comprises 15 residues. Germline-derived CDR1 and CDR2 are MGHRA and YSYEKL. CDR3 sequence (DNA): TGCGCCAGCAGCCAAGAGGGCAGGGGAGGCTACGAGCAGTACTTC. Protein: CASSQEGRGGYEQYF.

The chain uses TRBV5-1 and TRBJ2-1, with 9 bases aligning to TRBD1. V gave up 4 bases and J gave up 8 bases; unmatched junction bases: 10. CDR3 size: 15 residues. Germline V CDR1 and CDR2: SGHRS, YFSETQ. The DNA for the CDR3 is TGCGCCAGCAGCCAAGGACAGGGGATCGTACATGAGCAGTTCTTC. It translates to CASSQGQGIVHEQFF. Together with reference TRBV5-1 and TRBJ2-1, the CDR3 gives the full variable domain: KAGVTQTPRYLIKTRGQQVTLSCSPISGHRSVSWYQQTPGQGLQFLFEYFSETQRNKGNFPGRFSGRQFSNSRSEMNVSTLELGDSALYLCASSQGQGIVHEQFFGPGTRLTVL.

The V gene is TRBV30, the J gene TRBJ1-1; TRBD1 agrees at 8 bases. Germline V gene lookup returns CDR1 GTSNPN and CDR2 SVGIG (reference sequence). V gave up 5 bases and J gave up 4 bases; unmatched junction bases: 3. CDR3 length: 12 residues. In DNA, the CDR3 is TGTGCCTGGCGGACAGGGTCCACTGAAGCTTTCTTT. Residues: CAWRTGSTEAFF.

As for this clone: At one of its ends the junction is not consistent with the germline gene, which may arise from a read error. The genes are TRBV7-8 and TRBJ1-4; possible D gene TRBD1, 5 bases. CDR1 is SGHVS and CDR2 is FQNEAQ in the germline V gene. CDR3 length: 16 amino acids. CDR3 coding DNA: TGTGCCAGCAGCGTAGCAGAGGGGCAACGGAATGAAAAACTGTTTTTT. This translates into CASSVAEGQRNEKLFF.

The chain combines TRBV7-9 with TRBJ1-5; D is ambiguous. The V end lost 5 bases, the J end lost 2 bases, and 7 bases lay between the germline ends. Germline CDR1 is SEHNR and CDR2 is FQNEAQ (reference sequence). The CDR3 totals 13 residues. This CDR3 reads CASSRDGNQPQHF. CDR3 bases: TGTGCCAGCAGCCGAGACGGCAATCAGCCCCAGCATTTT.

The J gene is TRBJ2-7, the V gene TRBV30; TRBD1 might be the D (6 bases). The V and J ends lost 0 bases and 7 bases respectively, with 13 bases between them. Germline assignment: CDR1 GTSNPN and CDR2 SVGIG (reference sequence). There are 13 residues in the CDR3. The CDR3 nucleotides read TGTGCCTGGAGTGTCAGACAGGCGAGGGAGCAGTACTTC. Its translation: CAWSVRQAREQYF.

In its sample, this clone was seen once. The chain recombines TRBV15 with TRBJ2-2, with 10 bases fitting TRBD2. Germline V gene lookup returns CDR1 LNHNV and CDR2 YYDKDF (reference sequence). With V trimmed by 2 bases and J by 5 bases, 8 bases remained unmatched. The CDR3 is made up of 17 amino acids. The CDR3 sequence: CATSRLAGARGTGELFF. The CDR3 DNA reads TGTGCCACCAGCAGACTAGCGGGGGCCCGGGGGACCGGGGAGCTGTTTTTT.

This chain joins TRBV2 and TRBJ2-5; D gene uncertain. V was trimmed by 7 bases and J by 1 base, leaving 4 bases between them. This CDR3 has 11 residues. CDR1 is SNHLY and CDR2 is FYNNEI in the germline V gene. The CDR3 reads CASTFQETQYF. The CDR3 DNA reads as TGTGCCAGCACCTTCCAAGAGACCCAGTACTTC.